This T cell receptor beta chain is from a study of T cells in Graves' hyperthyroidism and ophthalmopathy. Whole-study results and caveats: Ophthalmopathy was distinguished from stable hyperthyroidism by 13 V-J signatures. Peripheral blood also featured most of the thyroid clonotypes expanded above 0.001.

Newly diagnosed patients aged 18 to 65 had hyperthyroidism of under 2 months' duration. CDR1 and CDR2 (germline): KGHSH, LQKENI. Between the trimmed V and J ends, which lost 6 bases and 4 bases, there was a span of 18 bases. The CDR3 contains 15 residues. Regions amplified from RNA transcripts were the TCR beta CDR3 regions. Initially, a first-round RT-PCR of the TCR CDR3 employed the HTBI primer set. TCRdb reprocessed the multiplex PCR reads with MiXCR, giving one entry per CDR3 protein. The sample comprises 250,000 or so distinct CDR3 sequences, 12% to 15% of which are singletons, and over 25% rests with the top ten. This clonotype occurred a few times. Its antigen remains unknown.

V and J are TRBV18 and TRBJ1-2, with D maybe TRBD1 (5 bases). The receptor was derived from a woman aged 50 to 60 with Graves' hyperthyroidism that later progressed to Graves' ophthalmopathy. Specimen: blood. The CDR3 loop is CASSPLDWDPYGYTF. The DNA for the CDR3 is TGTGCCAGCTCTCCTCTAGACTGGGACCCCTATGGCTACACCTTC. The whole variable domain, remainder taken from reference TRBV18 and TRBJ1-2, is NAGVMQNPRHLVRRRGQEARLRCSPMKGHSHVYWYRQLPEEGLKFMVYLQKENIIDESGMPKERFSAEFPKEGPSILRIQQVVRGDSAAYFCASSPLDWDPYGYTFGSGTRLTVV.